A single T cell receptor (beta chain) is shown here with its context. Its antigen remains unknown. The data are from a study of OX40 agonist ivuxolimab in advanced cancers. Here immunoSEQ multiplex PCR was the method, and the copy in TCRdb shows in-frame clones only, minus some. The table shows more than 85,000 clones, with approximately 88% occurring only once. Germline-derived CDR1 and CDR2 are SGHRS and YFSETQ. V was pared by 4 bases and J by 6 bases, with 16 bases between. The CDR3 consists of 15 residues. Regarding the study as a whole: Among expanded peripheral T cells, antigen specificity went undetermined. Blood T cells, both CD4+ and CD8+, expanded clonally by week 6 at 0.1 to 3.0 mg/kg.

The TCR sequence derives from an adult with an advanced solid tumor such as melanoma, head and neck, liver or kidney cancer. The V and J genes are TRBV5-1 and TRBJ2-2; D not resolved. The material was CD4+ or CD8+ T cells sorted from blood, obtained in a trial of the OX40 agonist ivuxolimab. The CDR3 nucleotides read TGCGCCAGCAGCCTACCTGGTCCTCCATCCGGGGAGCTGTTTTTT. Protein product: CASSLPGPPSGELFF.